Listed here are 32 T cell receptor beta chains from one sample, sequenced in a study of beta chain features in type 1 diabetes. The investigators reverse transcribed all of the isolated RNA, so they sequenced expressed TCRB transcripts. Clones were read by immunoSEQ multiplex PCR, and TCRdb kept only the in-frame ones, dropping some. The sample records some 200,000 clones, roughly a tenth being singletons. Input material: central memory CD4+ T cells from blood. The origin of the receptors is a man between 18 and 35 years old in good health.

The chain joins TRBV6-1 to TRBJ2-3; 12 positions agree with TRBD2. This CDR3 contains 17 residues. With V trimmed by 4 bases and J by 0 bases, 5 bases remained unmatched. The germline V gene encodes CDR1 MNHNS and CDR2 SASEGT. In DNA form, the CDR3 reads TGTGCCAGCAGTGGCCACCTAGCGGGAGGGAGCACAGATACGCAGTATTTT. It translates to CASSGHLAGGSTDTQYF.

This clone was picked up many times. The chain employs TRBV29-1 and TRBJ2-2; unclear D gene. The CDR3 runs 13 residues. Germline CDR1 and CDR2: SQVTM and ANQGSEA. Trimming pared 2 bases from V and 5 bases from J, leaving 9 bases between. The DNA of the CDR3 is TGCAGCGTTGAACCTGACATGACCGGGGAGCTGTTTTTT. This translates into CSVEPDMTGELFF.

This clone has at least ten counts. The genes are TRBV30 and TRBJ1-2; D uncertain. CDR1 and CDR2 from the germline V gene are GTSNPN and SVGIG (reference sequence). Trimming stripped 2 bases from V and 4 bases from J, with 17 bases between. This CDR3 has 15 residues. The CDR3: CAWSPPGTVLYGYTF. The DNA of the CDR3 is TGTGCCTGGAGTCCCCCCGGTACAGTCCTCTATGGCTACACCTTC.

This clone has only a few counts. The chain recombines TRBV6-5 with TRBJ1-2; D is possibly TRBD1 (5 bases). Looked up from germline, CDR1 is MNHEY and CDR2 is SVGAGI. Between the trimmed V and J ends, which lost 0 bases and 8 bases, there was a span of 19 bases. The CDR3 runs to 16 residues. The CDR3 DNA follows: TGTGCCAGCAGTTACTCGACTCCAGGGAAGGCCCGCGGCTACACCTTC. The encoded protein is CASSYSTPGKARGYTF.

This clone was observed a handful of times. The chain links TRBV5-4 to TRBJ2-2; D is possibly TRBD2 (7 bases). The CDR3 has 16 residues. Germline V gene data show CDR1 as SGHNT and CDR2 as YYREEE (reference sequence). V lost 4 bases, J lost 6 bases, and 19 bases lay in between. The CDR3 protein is CASSQGGGPLAGELFF. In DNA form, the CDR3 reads TGTGCCAGCAGCCAAGGGGGAGGGCCATTGGCCGGGGAGCTGTTTTTT.

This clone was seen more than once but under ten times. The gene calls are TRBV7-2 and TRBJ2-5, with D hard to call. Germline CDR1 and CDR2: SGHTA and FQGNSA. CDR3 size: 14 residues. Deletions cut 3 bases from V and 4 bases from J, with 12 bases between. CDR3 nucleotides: TGTGCCAGCAGCTTTGTAGTGCGAGGAGAGACCCAGTACTTC. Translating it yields CASSFVVRGETQYF.

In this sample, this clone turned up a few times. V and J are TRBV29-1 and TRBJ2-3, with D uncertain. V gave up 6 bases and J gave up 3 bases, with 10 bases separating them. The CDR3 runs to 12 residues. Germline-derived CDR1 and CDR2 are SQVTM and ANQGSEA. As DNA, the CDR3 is TGCAGCGTATCTATGAATACAGATACGCAGTATTTT. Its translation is CSVSMNTDTQYF.

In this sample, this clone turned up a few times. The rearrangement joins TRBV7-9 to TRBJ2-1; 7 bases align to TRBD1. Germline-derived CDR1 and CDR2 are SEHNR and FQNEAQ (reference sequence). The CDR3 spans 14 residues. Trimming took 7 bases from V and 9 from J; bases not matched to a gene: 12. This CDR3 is CASKIDRDFGEQFF. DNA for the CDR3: TGTGCCAGCAAAATAGACAGGGATTTTGGTGAGCAGTTCTTC.

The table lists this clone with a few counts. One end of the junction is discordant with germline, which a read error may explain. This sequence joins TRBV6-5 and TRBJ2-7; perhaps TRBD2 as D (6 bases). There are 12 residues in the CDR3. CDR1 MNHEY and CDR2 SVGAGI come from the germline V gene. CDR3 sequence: CASSYYITSSLF. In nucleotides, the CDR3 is TGTGCCAGCAGTTATTACATCACTAGCTCGCTCTTC.

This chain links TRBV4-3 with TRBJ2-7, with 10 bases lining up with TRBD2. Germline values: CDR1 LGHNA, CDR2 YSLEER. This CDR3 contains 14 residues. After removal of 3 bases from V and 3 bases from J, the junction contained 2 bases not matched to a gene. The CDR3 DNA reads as TGCGCCAGCAGCCATCGGACTAGCGGCTACGAGCAGTACTTC. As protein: CASSHRTSGYEQYF.

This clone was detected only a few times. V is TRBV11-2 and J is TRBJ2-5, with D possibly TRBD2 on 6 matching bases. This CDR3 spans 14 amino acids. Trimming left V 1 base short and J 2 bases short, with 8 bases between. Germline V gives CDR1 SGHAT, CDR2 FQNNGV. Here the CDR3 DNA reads TGTGCCAGCAGCTTAGGGGCGGGGCAAGAGACCCAGTACTTC. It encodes CASSLGAGQETQYF.

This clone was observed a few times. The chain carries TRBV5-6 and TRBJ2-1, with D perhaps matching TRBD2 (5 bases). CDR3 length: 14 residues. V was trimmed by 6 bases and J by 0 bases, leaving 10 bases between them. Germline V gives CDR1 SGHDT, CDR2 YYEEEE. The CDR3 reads CASTFTSSYNEQFF. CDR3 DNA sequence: TGTGCCAGCACCTTTACTAGCTCCTACAATGAGCAGTTCTTC.

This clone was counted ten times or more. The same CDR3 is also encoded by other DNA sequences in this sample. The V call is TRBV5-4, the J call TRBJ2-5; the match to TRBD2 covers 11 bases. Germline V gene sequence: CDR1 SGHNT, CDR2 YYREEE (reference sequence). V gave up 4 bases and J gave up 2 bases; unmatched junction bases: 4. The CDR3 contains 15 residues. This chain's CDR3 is CASSRGTSGQETQYF. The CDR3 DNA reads TGTGCCAGCAGCCGAGGGACTAGCGGACAAGAGACCCAGTACTTC.

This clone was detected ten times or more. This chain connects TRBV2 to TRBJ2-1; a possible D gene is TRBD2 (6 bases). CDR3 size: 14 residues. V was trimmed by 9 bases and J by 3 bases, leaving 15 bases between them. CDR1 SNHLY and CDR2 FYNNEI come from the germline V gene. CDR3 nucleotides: TGTGCCAGTCTACCTGGACTATACTACAATGAGCAGTTCTTC. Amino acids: CASLPGLYYNEQFF.

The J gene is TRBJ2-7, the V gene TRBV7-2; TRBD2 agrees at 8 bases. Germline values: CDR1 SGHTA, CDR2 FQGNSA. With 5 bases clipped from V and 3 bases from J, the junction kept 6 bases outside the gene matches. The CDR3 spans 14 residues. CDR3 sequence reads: CASSLRAGDYEQYF. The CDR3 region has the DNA TGTGCCAGCAGCCTCAGAGCGGGGGACTACGAGCAGTACTTC.

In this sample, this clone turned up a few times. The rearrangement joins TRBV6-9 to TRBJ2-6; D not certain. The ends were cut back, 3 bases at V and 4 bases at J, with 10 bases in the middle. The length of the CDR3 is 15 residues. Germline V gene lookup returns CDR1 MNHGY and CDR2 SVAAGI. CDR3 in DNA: TGTGCCAGCAGTTACGATCGGTTCGGGGCCAACGTCCTGACTTTC. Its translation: CASSYDRFGANVLTF.

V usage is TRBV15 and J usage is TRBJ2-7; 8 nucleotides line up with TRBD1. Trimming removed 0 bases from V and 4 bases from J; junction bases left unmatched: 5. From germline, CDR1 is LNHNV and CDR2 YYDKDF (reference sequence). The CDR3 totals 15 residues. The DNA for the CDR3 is TGTGCCACCAGCAGAGAGGACAGGGCTTTGTACGAGCAGTACTTC. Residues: CATSREDRALYEQYF.

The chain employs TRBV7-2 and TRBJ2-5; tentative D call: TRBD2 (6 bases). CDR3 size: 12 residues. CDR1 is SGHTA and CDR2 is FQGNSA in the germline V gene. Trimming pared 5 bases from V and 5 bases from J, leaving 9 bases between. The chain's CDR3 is CASSPGRETQYF. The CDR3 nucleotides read TGTGCCAGCAGCCCTGGGAGGGAGACCCAGTACTTC. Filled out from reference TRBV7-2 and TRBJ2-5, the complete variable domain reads GAGVSQSPSNKVTEKGKDVELRCDPISGHTALYWYRQSLGQGLEFLIYFQGNSAPDKSGLPSDRFSAERTGGSVSTLTIQRTQQEDSAVYLCASSPGRETQYFGPGTRLLVL.

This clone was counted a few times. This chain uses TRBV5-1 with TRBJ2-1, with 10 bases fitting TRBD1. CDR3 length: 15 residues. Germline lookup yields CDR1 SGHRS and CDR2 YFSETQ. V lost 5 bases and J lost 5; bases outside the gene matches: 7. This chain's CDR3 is CASRTTGGADNEQFF. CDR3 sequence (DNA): TGCGCCAGCAGGACGACAGGGGGCGCAGACAATGAGCAGTTCTTC.

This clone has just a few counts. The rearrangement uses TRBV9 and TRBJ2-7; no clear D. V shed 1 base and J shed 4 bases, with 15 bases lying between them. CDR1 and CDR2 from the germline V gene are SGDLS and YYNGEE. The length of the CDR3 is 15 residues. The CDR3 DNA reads TGTGCCAGCAGCGTAACTTATGGATCATGGTACGAGCAGTACTTC. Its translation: CASSVTYGSWYEQYF.

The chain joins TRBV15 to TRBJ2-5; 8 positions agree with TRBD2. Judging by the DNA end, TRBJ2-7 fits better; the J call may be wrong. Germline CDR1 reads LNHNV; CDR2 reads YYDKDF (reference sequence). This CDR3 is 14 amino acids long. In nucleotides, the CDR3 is TGTGCCACCAGCAAGAGCGGGAGTGCAGACGAGCAGTACTTC. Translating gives CATSKSGSADEQYF.

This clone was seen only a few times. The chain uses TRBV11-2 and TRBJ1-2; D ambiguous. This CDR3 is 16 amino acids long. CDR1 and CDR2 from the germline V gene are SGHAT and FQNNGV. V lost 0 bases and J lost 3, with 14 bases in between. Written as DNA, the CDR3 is TGTGCCAGCAGCTTAGAACCGGCAGCGCTGTACTATGGCTACACCTTC. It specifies CASSLEPAALYYGYTF.

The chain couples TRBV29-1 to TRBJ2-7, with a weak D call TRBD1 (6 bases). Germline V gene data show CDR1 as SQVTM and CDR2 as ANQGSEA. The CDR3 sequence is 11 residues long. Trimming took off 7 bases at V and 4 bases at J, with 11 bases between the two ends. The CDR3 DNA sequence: TGCAGCGCGGGACATATGTACGAGCAGTACTTC. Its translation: CSAGHMYEQYF.

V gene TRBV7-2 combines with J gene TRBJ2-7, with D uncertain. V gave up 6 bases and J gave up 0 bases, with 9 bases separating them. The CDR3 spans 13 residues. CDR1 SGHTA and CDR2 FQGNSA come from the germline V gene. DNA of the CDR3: TGTGCCAGCAGAAAAGGCGGCTCCTACGAGCAGTACTTC. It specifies CASRKGGSYEQYF. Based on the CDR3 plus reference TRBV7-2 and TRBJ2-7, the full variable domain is GAGVSQSPSNKVTEKGKDVELRCDPISGHTALYWYRQSLGQGLEFLIYFQGNSAPDKSGLPSDRFSAERTGGSVSTLTIQRTQQEDSAVYLCASRKGGSYEQYFGPGTRLTVT.

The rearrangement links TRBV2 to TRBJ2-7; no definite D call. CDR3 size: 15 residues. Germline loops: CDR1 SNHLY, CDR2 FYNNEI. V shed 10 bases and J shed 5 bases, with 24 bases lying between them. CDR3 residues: CATNLFGQASDEQYF. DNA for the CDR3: TGTGCCACCAACCTGTTCGGGCAGGCAAGTGACGAGCAGTACTTC.

The CDR3 protein is CASSVRDPGATPSFF. The CDR3 region has the DNA TGTGCCAGCAGCGTTCGGGACCCCGGAGCTACTCCCTCGTTCTTC. The chain combines TRBV5-4 with TRBJ2-1; D could derive from TRBD1 or TRBD2 (5 bases each). Germline V gene sequence: CDR1 SGHNT, CDR2 YYREEE (reference sequence). This CDR3 has 15 amino acids. V was pared by 4 bases and J by 15 bases, with 26 bases between.

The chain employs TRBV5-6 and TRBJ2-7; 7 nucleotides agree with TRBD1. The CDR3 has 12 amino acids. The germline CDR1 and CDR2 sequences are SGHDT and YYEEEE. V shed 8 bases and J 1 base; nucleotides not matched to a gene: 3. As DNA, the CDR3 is TGTGCCAGTGGACAGGAATCCTACGAGCAGTACTTC. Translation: CASGQESYEQYF.

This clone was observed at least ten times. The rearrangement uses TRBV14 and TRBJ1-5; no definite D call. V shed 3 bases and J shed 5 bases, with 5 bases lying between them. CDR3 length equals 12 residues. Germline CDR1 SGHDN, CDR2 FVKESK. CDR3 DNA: TGTGCCAGCAGCCAGCCCCATCAGCCCCAGCATTTT. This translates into CASSQPHQPQHF.

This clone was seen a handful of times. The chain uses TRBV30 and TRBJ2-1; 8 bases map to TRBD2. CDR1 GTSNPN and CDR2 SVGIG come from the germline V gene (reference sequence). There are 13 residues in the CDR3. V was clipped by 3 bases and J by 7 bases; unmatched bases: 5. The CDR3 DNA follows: TGTGCCTGGAGCCCGGGAGGGCCTAATGAGCAGTTCTTC. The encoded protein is CAWSPGGPNEQFF.

The CDR3 DNA is TGTGCCAGCAGCTTACGTGCCGCGCAGTTCTTC. It specifies CASSLRAAQFF. The chain joins TRBV7-6 to TRBJ2-1, with no clear D. The ends were cut back, 2 bases at V and 12 bases at J, with 8 bases in the middle. The CDR3 covers 11 residues. CDR1 is SGHVS and CDR2 is FNYEAQ in the germline V gene.

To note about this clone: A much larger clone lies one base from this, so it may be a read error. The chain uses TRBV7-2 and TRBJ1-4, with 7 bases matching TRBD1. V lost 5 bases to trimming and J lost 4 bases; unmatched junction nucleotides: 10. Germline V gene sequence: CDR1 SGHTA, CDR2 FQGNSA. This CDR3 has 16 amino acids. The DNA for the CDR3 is TGTGCCAGCAGCCCGTCGGTACAGGGGATTAATGAAAAACTGTTTTTT. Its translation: CASSPSVQGINEKLFF.

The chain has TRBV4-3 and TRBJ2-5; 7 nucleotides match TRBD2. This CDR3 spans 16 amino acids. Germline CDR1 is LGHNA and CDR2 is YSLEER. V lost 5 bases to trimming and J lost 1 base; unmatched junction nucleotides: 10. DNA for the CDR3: TGCGCCAGCAGCGAAGGGAGAGCGGGGACCCAAGAGACCCAGTACTTC. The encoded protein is CASSEGRAGTQETQYF.